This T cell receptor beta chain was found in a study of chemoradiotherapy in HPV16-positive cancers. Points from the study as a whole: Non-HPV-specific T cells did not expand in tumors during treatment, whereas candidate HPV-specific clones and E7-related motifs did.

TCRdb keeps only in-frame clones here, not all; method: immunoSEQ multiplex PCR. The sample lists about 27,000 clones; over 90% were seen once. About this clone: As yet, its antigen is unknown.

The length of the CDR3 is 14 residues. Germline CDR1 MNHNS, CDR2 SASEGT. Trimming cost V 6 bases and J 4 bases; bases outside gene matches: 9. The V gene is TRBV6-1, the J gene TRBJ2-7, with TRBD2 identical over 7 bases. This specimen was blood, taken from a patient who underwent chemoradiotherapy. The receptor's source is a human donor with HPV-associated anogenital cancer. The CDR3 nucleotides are TGTGCCAGCAGGGGGAGGGGCGGAGCATACGAGCAGTACTTC. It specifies CASRGRGGAYEQYF.